This T cell receptor beta chain derives from a study of blood T cell repertoires in COVID-19. Looking at the study overall: Italy, Spain and the United States were the sources of the convalescent and acute COVID-19 samples. T cells, B-cell-depleted T cells, or PBMCs provided the cDNA or gDNA that served as material.

This CDR3 has 15 amino acids. V was trimmed by 2 bases and J by 0 bases, leaving 5 bases between them. Germline V CDR1 and CDR2: SGHTA, FQGTGA. Authors' processing steps: The assay estimated nucleated cells by amplifying reference gene primers. TCRdb's copy holds only in-frame clones and misses some; the assay was immunoSEQ multiplex PCR. V, J and clone size derive from that table, while D and trimming were established from the DNA sequence. The table lists about 34,000 clones, roughly 77% of them singletons, with over 12% in the top ten. This sequence joins TRBV7-3 and TRBJ2-6, with D unclear. The clonotype was recovered from an elderly man with active or convalescent COVID-19. The specimen was peripheral blood. The CDR3 loop reads CASSLRASGANVLTF. The CDR3 DNA reads as TGTGCCAGCAGCTTACGAGCCTCTGGGGCCAACGTCCTGACTTTC.